These 3 T cell receptor beta chains were all obtained from the same sample, sequenced in a study of CD8 T cells in ankylosing spondylitis (dated by TCRdb to about 2017). What the research found in general, with its limitations: Blood from ankylosing spondylitis patients appeared to be characterized by a TCR beta motif composed of eight highly homologous amino acid variants.

Their cognate antigens are unknown. Receptors were amplified or captured by 5' RACE. The sample was run on an Illumina HiSeq 2500. The public reads were reprocessed in TCRdb via fastp at Q25 and MiXCR, keeping in-frame beta chains. Duplicate CDR3 protein sequences are folded into a single record with the most common DNA and genes. The sample table holds approximately 440,000 distinct CDR3 sequences, of which approximately 17% were seen once. In total, the top ten clones hold approximately 1% of the sample. Sequencing was performed on blood, either unsorted or a sorted T cell fraction (not recorded which). These receptors were obtained from a male donor with ankylosing spondylitis.

The chain combines TRBV7-3 with TRBJ2-6; 9 bases align to TRBD1. Germline assignment: CDR1 SGHTA and CDR2 FQGTGA. There are 17 residues in the CDR3. V lost 5 bases, J lost 0 bases, and 5 bases stayed unmatched. CDR3 region: CASSLTGGVSGANVLTF. CDR3 nucleotide sequence: TGTGCCAGCAGCCTCACAGGGGGCGTCTCTGGGGCCAACGTCCTGACTTTC.

The chain employs TRBV5-1 and TRBJ1-6; D remains ambiguous. The CDR3 covers 13 residues. Looked up from germline, CDR1 is SGHRS and CDR2 is YFSETQ. Trimming removed 0 bases at V and 9 bases at J, with 7 bases between. CDR3 DNA: TGCGCCAGCAGCTTGGCCGGAGGTTCACCCCTCCACTTT. It specifies CASSLAGGSPLHF.

This clonotype has only a few counts. V and J are TRBV9 and TRBJ1-1; weak D call: TRBD1 (6 bases). This CDR3 contains 15 residues. V lost 7 bases and J 1 base, leaving 17 bases between the germline ends. Germline V CDR1 and CDR2: SGDLS, YYNGEE. The CDR3 is CASAVPGQENTEAFF. The CDR3 nucleotides are TGTGCCAGCGCCGTTCCGGGACAAGAGAACACTGAAGCTTTCTTT.